The 9 T cell receptor beta chains below all came from one sample that was sequenced in a study of cytomegalovirus exposure and HLA in healthy donors. A multiplex PCR was run with 60 Vbeta primers and 13 Jbeta primers. The method was immunoSEQ multiplex PCR; TCRdb's version includes in-frame clones alone and lacks a portion of them. This sample has 70,000 or so clones, with more than 80% found just once. The specimen was PBMCs. These receptor sequences come from a young woman in good health and CMV-seronegative.

V and J are TRBV21-1 and TRBJ2-7; TRBD2 was called by the table and not checked on the DNA. TRBV21-1 is marked as a pseudogene. The CDR3 has 16 residues. CDR3 coding DNA: TGTGCCAGCAGCAAAGCAGGGACTAGCGGGAGGAACGAGCAGTACTTC. Amino acid sequence: CASSKAGTSGRNEQYF.

This clone was seen a handful of times. V usage is TRBV2 and J usage is TRBJ2-1; perhaps TRBD2 as D (5 bases). The germline V gene has CDR1 SNHLY and CDR2 FYNNEI. The CDR3 is made up of 14 amino acids. Trimming took 2 bases from V and 9 from J, leaving 14 bases between them. This CDR3 is CASSETKGGGEQFF. DNA of the CDR3: TGTGCCAGCAGTGAAACGAAGGGTGGAGGTGAGCAGTTCTTC.

The chain links TRBV6-5 to TRBJ2-1, with 11 nucleotides matching TRBD2. The junction had 7 bases not matched to a gene; V was cut back by 0 bases and J by 9 bases. Germline CDR1 and CDR2: MNHEY and SVGAGI. This CDR3 region has 16 residues. CDR3 coding DNA: TGTGCCAGCAGTTACTCAATAGCGGGAGGGCACGGTGAGCAGTTCTTC. This codes for CASSYSIAGGHGEQFF.

This clone has a handful of counts. Here the CDR3 DNA reads TGTGCCAGCAGCTTTGGTAGGGGGCTCTATGGCTACACCTTC. Encoded protein: CASSFGRGLYGYTF. This chain joins TRBV5-6 and TRBJ1-2; 7 bases align to TRBD1. V was clipped by 2 bases and J by 4 bases; unmatched bases: 5. The CDR3 consists of 14 residues. CDR1 is SGHDT and CDR2 is YYEEEE in the germline V gene.

This chain uses TRBV7-9 with TRBJ1-3; 10 bases match TRBD1. Trimming at V came to 5 bases and at J to 3 bases, leaving 4 bases not matched to a gene. The CDR3 extends over 15 amino acids. CDR1 is SEHNR, CDR2 FQNEAQ, per germline (reference sequence). CDR3 residues: CASSTGTGDGNTIYF. CDR3 nucleotides: TGTGCCAGCAGCACAGGGACAGGGGATGGAAACACCATATATTTT. The entire variable domain, with the rest obtained from reference TRBV7-9 and TRBJ1-3, is as follows: DTGVSQNPRHKITKRGQNVTFRCDPISEHNRLYWYRQTLGQGPEFLTYFQNEAQLEKSRLLSDRFSAERPKGSFSTLEIQRTEQGDSAMYLCASSTGTGDGNTIYFGEGSWLTVV.

The V gene is TRBV18, the J gene TRBJ1-4; D perhaps matches TRBD1 (5 bases). V was shortened by 1 base and J by 7 bases, with 13 bases between the two germline ends. The germline V gene has CDR1 KGHSH and CDR2 LQKENI. The CDR3 sequence is 15 residues long. For the CDR3, the DNA is TGTGCCAGCTCACCACGTCTGGGGCTCGGTGAAAAACTGTTTTTT. Its translation is CASSPRLGLGEKLFF. Complete variable domain (other parts from reference TRBV18 and TRBJ1-4): NAGVMQNPRHLVRRRGQEARLRCSPMKGHSHVYWYRQLPEEGLKFMVYLQKENIIDESGMPKERFSAEFPKEGPSILRIQQVVRGDSAAYFCASSPRLGLGEKLFFGSGTQLSVL.

This clone was seen only once. V and J are TRBV11-2 and TRBJ1-1, with D possibly matching TRBD1 (5 bases). Germline lookup yields CDR1 SGHAT and CDR2 FQNNGV. CDR3 length: 13 amino acids. The ends were cut back, 5 bases at V and 1 base at J, with 8 bases in the middle. Here the CDR3 reads CASSATENTEAFF. CDR3 sequence (DNA): TGTGCCAGCAGCGCGACAGAGAACACTGAAGCTTTCTTT. The full variable domain, completed using reference TRBV11-2 and TRBJ1-1, is EAGVAQSPRYKIIEKRQSVAFWCNPISGHATLYWYQQILGQGPKLLIQFQNNGVVDDSQLPKDRFSAERLKGVDSTLKIQPAKLEDSAVYLCASSATENTEAFFGQGTRLTVV.

The chain recombines TRBV28 with TRBJ1-5, with a tentative D call TRBD1 (6 bases). V lost 7 bases, J lost 3 bases, and 19 bases lay in between. The CDR3 spans 16 residues. CDR1 is MDHEN, CDR2 SYDVKM, per germline. CDR3 DNA sequence: TGTGCCAGCACTCGTAACAGGGCCCAGTCCAATCAGCCCCAGCATTTT. This codes for CASTRNRAQSNQPQHF.

V is TRBV5-4 and J is TRBJ2-5; 8 bases are a match to TRBD2. The CDR3 is made up of 14 amino acids. V was clipped by 0 bases and J by 4 bases; unmatched bases: 2. Germline V gene data show CDR1 as SGHNT and CDR2 as YYREEE (reference sequence). The CDR3 region is CASSLDAGGETQYF. In DNA, the CDR3 is TGTGCCAGCAGCTTGGATGCGGGGGGAGAGACCCAGTACTTC.